This T cell receptor beta chain was sequenced in a study of cytotoxic CD8 clonotypes in ibrutinib-treated CLL. Measured with immunoSEQ multiplex PCR; TCRdb has only the in-frame clones, and not every one. The data show some 50,000 clones, less than 70% seen once. The germline gives CDR1 KGHSH, CDR2 LQKENI. Trimming stripped 3 bases from V and 2 bases from J, with 16 bases between. The CDR3 extends over 16 amino acids. The chain uses TRBV18 and TRBJ1-1; unclear D gene. The TCR sequence derives from a human donor with chronic lymphocytic leukemia. Sequences were derived from PBMCs, sampled after 12 months of ibrutinib treatment. CDR3: CASSPGGLVGNTEAFF. Here the CDR3 DNA reads TGTGCCAGCTCACCGGGAGGTTTGGTCGGCAACACTGAAGCTTTCTTT.